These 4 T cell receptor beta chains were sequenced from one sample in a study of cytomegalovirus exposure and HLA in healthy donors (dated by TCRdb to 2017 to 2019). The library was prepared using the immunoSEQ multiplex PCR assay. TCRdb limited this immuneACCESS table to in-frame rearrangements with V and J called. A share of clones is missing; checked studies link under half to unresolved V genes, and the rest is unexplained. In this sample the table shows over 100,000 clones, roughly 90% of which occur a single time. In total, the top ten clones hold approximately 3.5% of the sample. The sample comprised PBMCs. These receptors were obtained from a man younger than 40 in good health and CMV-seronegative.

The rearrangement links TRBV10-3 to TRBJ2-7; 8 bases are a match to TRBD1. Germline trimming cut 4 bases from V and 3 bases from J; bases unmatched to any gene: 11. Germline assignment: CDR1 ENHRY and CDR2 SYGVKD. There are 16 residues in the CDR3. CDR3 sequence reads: CAISGSPRTGNYEQYF. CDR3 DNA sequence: TGTGCCATCAGTGGGTCACCGAGGACAGGGAACTACGAGCAGTACTTC.

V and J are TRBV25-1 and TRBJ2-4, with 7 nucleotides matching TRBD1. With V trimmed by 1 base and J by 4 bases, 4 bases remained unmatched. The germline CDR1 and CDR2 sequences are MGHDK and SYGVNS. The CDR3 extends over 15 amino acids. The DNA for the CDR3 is TGTGCCAGCAGTGAATCAGGGGACAGTAAAAACATTCAGTACTTC. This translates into CASSESGDSKNIQYF.

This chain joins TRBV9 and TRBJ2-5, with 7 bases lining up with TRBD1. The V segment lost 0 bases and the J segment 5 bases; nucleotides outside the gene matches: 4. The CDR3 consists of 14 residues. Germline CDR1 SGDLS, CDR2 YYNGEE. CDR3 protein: CASSVGGTVETQYF. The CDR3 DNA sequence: TGTGCCAGCAGCGTAGGGGGGACAGTCGAGACCCAGTACTTC.

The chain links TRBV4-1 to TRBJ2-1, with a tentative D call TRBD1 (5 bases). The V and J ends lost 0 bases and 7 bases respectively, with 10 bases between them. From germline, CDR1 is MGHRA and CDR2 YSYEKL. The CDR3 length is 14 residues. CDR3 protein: CASSQEGVSNEQFF. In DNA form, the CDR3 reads TGCGCCAGCAGCCAAGAAGGGGTTAGTAATGAGCAGTTCTTC.